The clone carrying this T cell receptor beta chain occurred a few times. What it binds is unknown. This sample was included in a study of T-cell reconstitution after alpha-beta-depleted transplantation in children. Study-level findings and limits: From newly produced T cells came most of the T-cell counts and diversity one year after transplant. Alpha-beta T cells present about two months after transplant were reported to originate from several hundred expanded graft clones.

Library preparation (for TCRbeta) was performed with unique molecular identifiers. MiXCR was run by TCRdb on the PCR reads, yielding one entry per CDR3 protein. The top ten hold 11% to 15% of the sample, which has fewer than 550,000 distinct CDR3 sequences, roughly 11% seen once. Trimming cost V 7 bases and J 1 base; bases outside gene matches: 4. The CDR3 consists of 14 residues. Germline assignment: CDR1 MNHEY and CDR2 SMNVEV (reference sequence). The TCR sequence derives from a female patient aged 2-15 years who had a stem cell transplant for aplastic anemia, so the T cells may come from the graft donor. This specimen consisted of PBMCs, mostly from graft donor cells, obtained 180 days after TCRalphabeta/CD19-depleted stem cell transplant. This chain links TRBV27 with TRBJ1-1; 9 bases match TRBD1. Here the CDR3 DNA reads TGTGCCAGCACCAAGGGACAGGGGAACACTGAAGCTTTCTTT. This translates into CASTKGQGNTEAFF.